This T cell receptor beta chain was obtained from a study of T cells in Graves' hyperthyroidism and ophthalmopathy. This clonotype is large (0.1 to 1%) within its sample. As yet, its antigen is unknown. Amplified TCR beta CDR3 regions came from RNA transcripts. Carried out on the TCR CDR3, a first-round RT-PCR used the HTBI primer set. TCRdb re-analysed the multiplex PCR reads in MiXCR, keeping a single row per CDR3 protein. The sample lists approximately 400,000 distinct CDR3 sequences; 15% to 17% were seen once. Sample collection date corresponds to first hyperthyroidism diagnosis, prior to any ophthalmopathy symptoms. This CDR3 has 17 residues. The V end was cut by 1 base, the J end by 7 bases, with 20 bases between. CDR1 is MNHEY, CDR2 SVGEGT, per germline. Broader study findings: Blood also held most thyroid clonotypes expanded beyond 0.001. Before onset, by a median of approximately 5.9 months, the model predicted ophthalmopathy.

V gene TRBV6-2 or TRBV6-3 combines with J gene TRBJ2-1; possible D gene TRBD2, 6 bases. Sequenced: blood. The sequence derives from a woman in her late teens or twenties with Graves' hyperthyroidism that later progressed to Graves' ophthalmopathy. The CDR3 DNA follows: TGTGCCAGCAGTTACTTCCCTTTACAATTAGGGAGGAATGAGCAGTTCTTC. This translates into CASSYFPLQLGRNEQFF.